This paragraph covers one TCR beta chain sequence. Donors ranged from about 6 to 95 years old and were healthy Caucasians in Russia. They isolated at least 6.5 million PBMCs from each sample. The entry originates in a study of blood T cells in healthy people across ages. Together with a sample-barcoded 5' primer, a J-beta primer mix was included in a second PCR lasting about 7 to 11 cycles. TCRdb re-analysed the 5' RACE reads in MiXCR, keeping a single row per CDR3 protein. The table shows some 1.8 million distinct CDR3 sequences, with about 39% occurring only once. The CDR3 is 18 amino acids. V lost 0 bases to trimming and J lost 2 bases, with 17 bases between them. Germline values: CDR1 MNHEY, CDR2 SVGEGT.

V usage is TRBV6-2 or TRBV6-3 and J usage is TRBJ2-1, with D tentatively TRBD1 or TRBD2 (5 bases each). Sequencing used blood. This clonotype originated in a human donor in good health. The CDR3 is CASSYSPGLSLTYNEQFF. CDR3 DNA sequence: TGTGCCAGCAGTTACTCCCCGGGGCTCTCGCTTACCTACAATGAGCAGTTCTTC.